This TCR beta chain was found in a study of tumor and adjacent non-tumor tissue in lung cancer. Study-level background: Each sample yielded 3.5 million to 4.5 million productive TCRbeta reads on average.

The library came from three nested PCR rounds adapted from ARM-PCR protocols. TCRdb reprocessed the multiplex PCR reads via MiXCR and lists one record per CDR3 protein. The table has approximately 90,000 distinct CDR3 sequences, less than 75% seen once. This sample's RNA came from whole unsorted tissue. V dropped 3 bases and J dropped 5 bases, with 5 bases sitting between them. The CDR3 is 11 amino acids. Germline-derived CDR1 and CDR2 are SNHLY and FYNNEI. A note on this clonotype: The antigen is unknown.

Study observations and caveats: Tumor repertoires had a smaller top 100 clone share than normal lung.

Sequenced input: lung tumor tissue. The chain employs TRBV2 and TRBJ2-7; no clear D. The receptor comes from a man aged 60 to 69 with non-small cell lung cancer. In DNA form, the CDR3 reads TGTGCCAGCAGTGATATCCACGAGCAGTACTTC. It codes for CASSDIHEQYF.